The entry below gives a single T cell receptor (beta chain) sequence along with its context. Other DNA variants within this sample encode the same CDR3. Looked up from germline, CDR1 is MNHEY and CDR2 is SVGAGI. Trimming removed 0 bases from V and 6 bases from J, with 12 bases in between. The CDR3 has 15 residues. These data originate in a study of control samples from healthy donors and cancer patients. The method was immunoSEQ multiplex PCR; TCRdb's version includes in-frame clones alone and lacks a portion of them. The sample contains roughly 160,000 clones, 88% of which appear only once. Specimen: blood. This receptor was taken from a woman between 25 and 40 years old in good health. J is TRBJ1-5 and V is TRBV6-5; the D is unclear. The CDR3 coding sequence is TGTGCCAGCAGTTACTCGCGGCGGGGAGGTCAGCCCCAGCATTTT. Translated: CASSYSRRGGQPQHF.